These T cell receptor beta chains were read from a single sample in a study of T cells in Graves' hyperthyroidism and ophthalmopathy. TCRdb reanalysed the multiplex PCR reads using MiXCR and keeps one entry per CDR3 protein. The table records about 350,000 distinct CDR3 sequences, more than 11% of them present only once. Sequencing used blood. The receptors shown here come from a woman aged 30 to 39 with Graves' hyperthyroidism. Both conserved end residues are trimmed from each CDR3. D genes are given only for firm matches.

J,V,D,CDR3
TRBJ1-5,TRBV28,NA,ASSPGHGRNQPQH
TRBJ2-2,TRBV6-1,NA,ASRANTGELF
TRBJ1-6,TRBV28,NA,ASSLTAGNSPLH
TRBJ1-5,TRBV16,TRBD1,ASSQPGTDNQPQH
TRBJ2-5,TRBV3-1,NA,ASSRSGETQY
TRBJ2-6,TRBV27,NA,ASSLVAAASGANVLT
TRBJ1-1,TRBV2,NA,ASRGRDTQAF
TRBJ2-1,TRBV6-1,TRBD1,ASSDEGAGLDEQF
TRBJ2-7,TRBV2,NA,ASSSGTGSYEQY
TRBJ1-3,TRBV11-2,TRBD1,ASSQQGTFGNTIY
TRBJ2-7,TRBV19,NA,ASSLGGTAEQY
TRBJ2-3,TRBV20-1,TRBD2,SAKKGRWAGGFSTDTQY
TRBJ1-5,TRBV6-1,NA,ASSEWGPPYSNQPQH
TRBJ2-3,TRBV6-2/TRBV6-3,TRBD2,ASSYLLAEGVVEDTQY
TRBJ1-1,TRBV5-6,TRBD1,ASSFEGQRIMNTEAF
TRBJ1-6,TRBV5-5,TRBD1,ASSSTGSSYNSPLH
TRBJ2-4,TRBV6-5,NA,ASSFGTGQY
TRBJ2-7,TRBV7-9,NA,ASSPADTNYEQY
TRBJ2-1,TRBV6-2/TRBV6-3,TRBD2,ASSYSTPSWTSGYNEQF
TRBJ2-2,TRBV13,NA,ASSPRGSDTGELF
TRBJ2-2,TRBV19,TRBD1,ASSKGGQGTFANTGELF
TRBJ2-7,TRBV28,NA,ASSFWQESYEQY
TRBJ2-5,TRBV19,NA,ASSLYRQSQETQY
TRBJ2-7,TRBV12-3/TRBV12-4,NA,ASRQGAYEQY
TRBJ1-5,TRBV5-6,NA,ASSLEGQGLNQPQH
TRBJ2-7,TRBV11-2,NA,ASSFMASYEQY
TRBJ2-2,TRBV6-4,NA,ASSVESSTGELF
TRBJ2-3,TRBV6-1,TRBD2,ASSEEGLAGADTQY
TRBJ2-5,TRBV7-2,NA,ASRRRARETQY
TRBJ2-7,TRBV9,TRBD1,ASSTSDRGAYEQY
TRBJ1-1,TRBV12-3/TRBV12-4,NA,ASSSGEGRNTEAF
TRBJ2-1,TRBV18,TRBD2,ASSPGRGAQVQF
TRBJ1-1,TRBV10-2,TRBD1,ASSESPPGQGGMNTEAF
TRBJ1-1,TRBV7-9,TRBD1,ASSPEQGQGTRDTEAF
TRBJ1-4,TRBV12-3/TRBV12-4,NA,ASSFQGGDEKLF
TRBJ2-7,TRBV20-1,TRBD2,SASLAGGGYEQY
TRBJ2-1,TRBV5-4,NA,ASTPSAGMGNEQF
TRBJ1-4,TRBV28,NA,ASSSRGPGDEKLF
TRBJ2-5,TRBV11-2,TRBD1,ASSRPDRVQETQY
TRBJ2-1,TRBV3-1,TRBD2,ASSRQPGLAGEGAEQF
TRBJ1-5,TRBV27,NA,ASWVTIDGPQH
TRBJ1-2,TRBV14,TRBD1,ASSQEGQPYGYT
TRBJ2-2,TRBV7-8,NA,ASSAQYPGSMNTGELF
TRBJ2-3,TRBV2,NA,ASSDGRSTDTQY
TRBJ2-7,TRBV5-1,NA,ASSWTPSAGGYEQY
TRBJ2-7,TRBV29-1,NA,SVSGGSSYEQY
TRBJ2-7,TRBV6-2/TRBV6-3,TRBD2,ASSYTTGTSTFEQY
TRBJ2-2,TRBV12-3/TRBV12-4,NA,ASSLRQSTGELF
TRBJ1-2,TRBV18,NA,ASSPYPDNYGYT
TRBJ1-3,TRBV24-1,NA,ATSFLIRGTIY
TRBJ2-5,TRBV29-1,NA,SVEAGETQY
TRBJ2-5,TRBV25-1,NA,ASSEQGGGVAETQY
TRBJ2-7,TRBV20-1,TRBD2,SAGGVAYEQY